The clone carrying this T cell receptor (beta chain) was counted at least ten times. Antigen: not known. It was RNA transcripts that yielded the amplified TCR beta CDR3 regions. The study used the HTBI primer set for a first-round RT-PCR of the TCR CDR3. Each CDR3 protein gets one entry after TCRdb re-called the multiplex PCR reads with MiXCR. The repertoire has under 450,000 distinct CDR3 sequences, roughly 13% of them found once; the top ten carry around 20%. Germline CDR1 SGHTA, CDR2 FQGTGA. The CDR3 sequence is 15 residues long. Trimming at V came to 6 bases and at J to 6 bases, leaving 8 bases not matched to a gene. This sample is drawn from a study of T cells in Graves' hyperthyroidism and ophthalmopathy. Study-wide results and caveats: Ophthalmopathy, as predicted by the model, came a median around 6.7 months after the prediction.

The origin of this receptor is a man aged 25-40 years with Graves' hyperthyroidism that later progressed to Graves' ophthalmopathy. The chain recombines TRBV7-3 with TRBJ2-2, with 9 bases fitting TRBD1. The sample taken for sequencing was blood. CDR3 DNA: TGTGCCAGCAGAACCGGGACAGGGTCGGCCGGGGAGCTGTTTTTT. Translation gives CASRTGTGSAGELFF.